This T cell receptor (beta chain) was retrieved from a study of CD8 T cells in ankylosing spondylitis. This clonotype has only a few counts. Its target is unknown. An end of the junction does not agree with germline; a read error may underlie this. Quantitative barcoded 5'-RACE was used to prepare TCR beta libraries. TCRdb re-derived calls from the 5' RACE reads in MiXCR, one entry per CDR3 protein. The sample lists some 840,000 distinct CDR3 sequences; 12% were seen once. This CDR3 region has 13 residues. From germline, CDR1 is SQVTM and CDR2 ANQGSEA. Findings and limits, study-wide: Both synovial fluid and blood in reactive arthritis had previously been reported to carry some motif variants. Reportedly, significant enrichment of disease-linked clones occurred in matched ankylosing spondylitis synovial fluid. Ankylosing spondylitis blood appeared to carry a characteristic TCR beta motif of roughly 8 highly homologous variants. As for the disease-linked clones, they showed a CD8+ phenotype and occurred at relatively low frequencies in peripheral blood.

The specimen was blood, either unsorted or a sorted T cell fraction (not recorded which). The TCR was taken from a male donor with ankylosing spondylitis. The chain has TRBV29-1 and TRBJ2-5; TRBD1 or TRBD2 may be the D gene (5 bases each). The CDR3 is CSVGGYYQENQYF. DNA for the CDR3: TGCAGCGTTGGGGGGTACTACCAAGAGAACCAGTACTTC.